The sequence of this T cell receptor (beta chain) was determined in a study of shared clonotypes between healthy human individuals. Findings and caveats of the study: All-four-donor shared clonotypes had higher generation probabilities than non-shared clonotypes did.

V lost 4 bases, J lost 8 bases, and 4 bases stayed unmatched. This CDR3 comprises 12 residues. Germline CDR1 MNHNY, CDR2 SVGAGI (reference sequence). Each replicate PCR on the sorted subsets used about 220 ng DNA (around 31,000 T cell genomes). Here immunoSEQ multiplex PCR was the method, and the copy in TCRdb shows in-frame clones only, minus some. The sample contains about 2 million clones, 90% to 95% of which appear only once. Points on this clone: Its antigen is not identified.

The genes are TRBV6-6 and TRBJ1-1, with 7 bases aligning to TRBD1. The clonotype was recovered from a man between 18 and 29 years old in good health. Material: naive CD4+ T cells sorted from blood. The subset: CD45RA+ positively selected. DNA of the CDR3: TGTGCCAGCAGTTCCTTGACAGGGGAAGCTTTCTTT. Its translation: CASSSLTGEAFF.